This record looks at one TCR beta chain sequence and its context. Its antigen is not known. These data originate in a study of OX40 agonist ivuxolimab in advanced cancers. Turning to the study itself: People in dose escalation had one of these cancers: hepatocellular carcinoma, melanoma, renal cell or head and neck cancer.

V was clipped by 5 bases and J by 4 bases, with 21 bases between them. Germline loops: CDR1 PRHDT, CDR2 FYEKMQ (reference sequence). CDR3 length: 16 amino acids. Overall study results and limits: It was also the case that some nonresponders had low normalized T-cell clonal expansion.

With baseline, cycle 4 day 1, and cycle 7 day 1 as timepoints, blood was sampled. Using immunoSEQ multiplex PCR, the repertoire was profiled, and TCRdb retains in-frame clones only, with some absent. The top ten clones hold under 2% of a sample with about 83,000 clones, around 80% of them seen once. The chain employs TRBV13 and TRBJ2-7, with D possibly called TRBD1 or TRBD2 (5 bases each). The receptor's source is an adult with an advanced solid tumor such as melanoma, head and neck, liver or kidney cancer. The sequencing used CD4+ or CD8+ T cells sorted from blood, collected in a trial of the OX40 agonist ivuxolimab. The CDR3 loop is CASSPYRTDGTYEQYF. The DNA of the CDR3 is TGTGCCAGCAGCCCCTACAGGACGGACGGGACGTACGAGCAGTACTTC.